The clone carrying this TCR beta chain was detected once. Antigen specificity is unknown. Oncomine TCR Beta short-read sequencing was applied to DNA from cultured CD4+ T cells. In this case, cultured CD4+ T cells provided the extracted genomic DNA. Using its own MiXCR run on the PCR reads, TCRdb lists one record per CDR3 protein. The sample yields about 23,000 distinct CDR3 sequences, roughly two thirds seen once. The V and J ends lost 2 bases and 4 bases respectively, with 5 bases between them. This CDR3 is built from 12 residues. Germline-derived CDR1 and CDR2 are SGHNT and YENEEA. Treatment given: approximately nine-day PBMC culture with coronavirus spike peptide pools or control peptides (ViraFEST assay). Peptide pools at 8.5 to 10 ug/ml, together with approximately 10 IU/ml IL-2, were added to cultures of 1.5 million to 2.5 million PBMCs per well. Half the medium was exchanged for fresh IL-2 medium on days 3 and 7.

The data are from a study of vaccination and CD4 T cells after COVID-19. V is TRBV11-3 and J is TRBJ2-5, with D hard to call. The material sequenced was CD4+ T cells from blood, cultured in vitro, taken after SARS-CoV-2 vaccination. The TCR originated in a human donor who received a COVID-19 vaccine. The CDR3 DNA is TGTGCCAGCAGCTTATCTGGAGAGACCCAGTACTTC. It specifies CASSLSGETQYF.